This T cell receptor (beta chain) was observed in a study of OX40 agonist ivuxolimab in advanced cancers. As for the study in general: Ivuxolimab, an antibody that agonizes OX40 (CD134), was administered to the patients. Cancers in dose escalation were hepatocellular, melanoma, renal cell and head and neck.

This clone was seen only once. Antigen unknown. Overall study results and limits: Undetermined was the antigen specificity of the expanded peripheral T cells.

V shed 3 bases and J shed 6 bases, with 23 bases lying between them. Per the germline V gene, CDR1 is SNHLY and CDR2 is FYNNEI. The CDR3 extends over 17 amino acids. Data came from immunoSEQ multiplex PCR; TCRdb stores just in-frame clones and leaves some out. The sample carries around 70,000 clones, about 91% recorded once. This TCR came from an adult with an advanced solid tumor such as melanoma, head and neck, liver or kidney cancer. The chain combines TRBV2 with TRBJ1-2; D gene uncertain. Sequencing used CD4+ or CD8+ T cells sorted from blood, obtained in a trial of the OX40 agonist ivuxolimab. For the CDR3, the DNA is TGTGCCAGCAGTGAGATACCGTCGCCGGGGAAAAGGAATGGCTACACCTTC. It translates to CASSEIPSPGKRNGYTF. The full variable domain, its missing parts supplied by reference TRBV2 and TRBJ1-2, is EPEVTQTPSHQVTQMGQEVILRCVPISNHLYFYWYRQILGQKVEFLVSFYNNEISEKSEIFDDQFSVERPDGSNFTLKIRSTKLEDSAMYFCASSEIPSPGKRNGYTFGSGTRLTVV.